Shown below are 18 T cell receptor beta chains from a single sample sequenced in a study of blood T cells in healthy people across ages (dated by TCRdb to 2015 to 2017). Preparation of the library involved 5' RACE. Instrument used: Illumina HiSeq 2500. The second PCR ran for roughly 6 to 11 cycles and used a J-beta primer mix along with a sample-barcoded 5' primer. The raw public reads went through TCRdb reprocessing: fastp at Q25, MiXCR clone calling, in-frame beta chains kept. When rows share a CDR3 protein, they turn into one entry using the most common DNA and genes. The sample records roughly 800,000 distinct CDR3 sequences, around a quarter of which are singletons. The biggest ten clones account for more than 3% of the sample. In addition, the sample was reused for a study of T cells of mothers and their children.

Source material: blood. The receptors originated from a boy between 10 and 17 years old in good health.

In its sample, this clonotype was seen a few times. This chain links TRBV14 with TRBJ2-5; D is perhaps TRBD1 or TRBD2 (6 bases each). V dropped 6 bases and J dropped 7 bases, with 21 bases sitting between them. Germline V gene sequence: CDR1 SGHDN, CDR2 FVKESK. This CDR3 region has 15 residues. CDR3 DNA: TGTGCCAGCAGTAGGAGGGGGTCCACCAAGGTGACCCAGTACTTC. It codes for CASSRRGSTKVTQYF.

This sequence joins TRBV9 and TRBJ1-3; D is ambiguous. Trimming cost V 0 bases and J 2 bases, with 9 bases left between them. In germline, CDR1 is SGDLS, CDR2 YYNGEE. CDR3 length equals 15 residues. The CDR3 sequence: CASSVDVEAGNTIYF. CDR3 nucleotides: TGTGCCAGCAGCGTAGACGTGGAGGCTGGAAACACCATATATTTT.

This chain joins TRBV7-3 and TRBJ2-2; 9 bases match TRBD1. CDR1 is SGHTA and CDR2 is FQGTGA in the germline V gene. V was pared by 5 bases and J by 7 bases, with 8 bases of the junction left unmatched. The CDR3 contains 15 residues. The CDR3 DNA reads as TGTGCCAGCAGCCCATCCGGGACAGGGAACGGGGAGCTGTTTTTT. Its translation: CASSPSGTGNGELFF.

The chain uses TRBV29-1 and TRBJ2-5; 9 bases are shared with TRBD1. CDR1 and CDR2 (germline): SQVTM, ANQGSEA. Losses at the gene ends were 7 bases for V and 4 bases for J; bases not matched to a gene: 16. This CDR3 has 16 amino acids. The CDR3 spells CSAKKRDRGARETQYF. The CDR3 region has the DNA TGCAGCGCCAAAAAAAGAGACAGGGGGGCCCGAGAGACCCAGTACTTC.

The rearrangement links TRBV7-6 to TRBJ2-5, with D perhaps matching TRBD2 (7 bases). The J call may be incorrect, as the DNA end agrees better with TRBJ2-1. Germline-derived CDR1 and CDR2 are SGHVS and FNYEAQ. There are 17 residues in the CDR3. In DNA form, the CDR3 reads TGTGCCAGCAGCTTAGCGTTTCTTTTGGGGGGGCCCGGTGAGCAGTTCTTC. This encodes CASSLAFLLGGPGEQFF.

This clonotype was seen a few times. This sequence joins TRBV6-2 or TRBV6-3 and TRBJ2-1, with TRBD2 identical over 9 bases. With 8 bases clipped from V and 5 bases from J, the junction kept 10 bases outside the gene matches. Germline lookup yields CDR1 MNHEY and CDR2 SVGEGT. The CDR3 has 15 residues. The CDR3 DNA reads TGTGCCAGCGAATTGAGTAGCGGGGGCCACAATGAGCAGTTCTTC. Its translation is CASELSSGGHNEQFF.

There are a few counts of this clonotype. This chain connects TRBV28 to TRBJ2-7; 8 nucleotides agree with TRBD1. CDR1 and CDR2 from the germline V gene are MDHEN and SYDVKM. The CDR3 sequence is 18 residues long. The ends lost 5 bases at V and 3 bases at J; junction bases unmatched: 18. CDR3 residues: CASSPPPGGASILYEQYF. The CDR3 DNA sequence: TGTGCCAGCAGTCCCCCCCCAGGGGGCGCGTCAATCCTCTACGAGCAGTACTTC.

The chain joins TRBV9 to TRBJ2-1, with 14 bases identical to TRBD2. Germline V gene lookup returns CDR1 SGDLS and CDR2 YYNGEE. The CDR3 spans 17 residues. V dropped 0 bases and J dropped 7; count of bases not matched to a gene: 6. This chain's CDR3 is CASSVAQGLAGGNEQFF. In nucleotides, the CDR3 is TGTGCCAGCAGCGTAGCACAAGGACTAGCGGGGGGTAATGAGCAGTTCTTC.

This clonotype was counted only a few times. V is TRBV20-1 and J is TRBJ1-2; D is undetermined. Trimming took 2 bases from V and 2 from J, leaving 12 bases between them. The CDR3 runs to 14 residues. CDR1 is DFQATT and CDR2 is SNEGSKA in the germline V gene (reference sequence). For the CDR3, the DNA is TGCAGTGCTAGACGAGGGTTACTCAACTATGGCTACACCTTC. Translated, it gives CSARRGLLNYGYTF.

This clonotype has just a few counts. CDR3 in DNA: TGCAGTGCTAGAGATACCGGCGGGAGGAATTCACCCCTCCACTTT. Protein product: CSARDTGGRNSPLHF. The gene calls are TRBV20-1 and TRBJ1-6, with D unclear. Trimming cost V 0 bases and J 7 bases, with 13 bases left between them. Germline V gives CDR1 DFQATT, CDR2 SNEGSKA (reference sequence). This CDR3 contains 15 residues.

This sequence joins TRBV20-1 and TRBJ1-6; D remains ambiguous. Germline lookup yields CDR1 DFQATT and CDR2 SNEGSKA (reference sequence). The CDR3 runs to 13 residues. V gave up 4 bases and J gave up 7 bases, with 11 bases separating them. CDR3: CSAKVHRNSPLHF. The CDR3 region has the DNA TGCAGTGCTAAGGTCCATCGGAATTCACCCCTCCACTTT.

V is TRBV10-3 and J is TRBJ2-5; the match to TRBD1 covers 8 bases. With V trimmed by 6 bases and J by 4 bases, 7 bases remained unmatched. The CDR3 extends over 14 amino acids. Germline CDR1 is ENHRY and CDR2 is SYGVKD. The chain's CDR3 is CAIRSDRAGETQYF. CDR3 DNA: TGTGCCATCAGATCGGACAGGGCAGGAGAGACCCAGTACTTC.

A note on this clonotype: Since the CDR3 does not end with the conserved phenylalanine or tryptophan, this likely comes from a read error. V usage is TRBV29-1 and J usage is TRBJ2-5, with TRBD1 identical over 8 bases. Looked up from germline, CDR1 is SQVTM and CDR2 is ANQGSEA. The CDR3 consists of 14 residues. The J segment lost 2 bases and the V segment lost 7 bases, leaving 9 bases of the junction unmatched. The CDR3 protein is CSAGQGSRQETQYL. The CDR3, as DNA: TGCAGCGCCGGACAGGGTTCGAGGCAAGAGACCCAGTACCTC.

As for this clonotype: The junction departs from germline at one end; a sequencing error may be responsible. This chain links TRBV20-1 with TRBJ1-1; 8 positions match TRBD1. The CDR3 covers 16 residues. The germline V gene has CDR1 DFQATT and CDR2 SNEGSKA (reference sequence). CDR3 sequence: CSARDRTGLRRTEALF. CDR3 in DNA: TGCAGTGCTAGAGATCGGACAGGGTTGAGGAGGACTGAAGCTCTCTTT.

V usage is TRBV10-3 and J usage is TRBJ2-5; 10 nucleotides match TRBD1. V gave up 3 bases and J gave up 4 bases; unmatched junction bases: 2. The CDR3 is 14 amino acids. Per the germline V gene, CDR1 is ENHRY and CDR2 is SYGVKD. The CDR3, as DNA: TGTGCCATCAGTGACTGGACAGGGGGAGAGACCCAGTACTTC. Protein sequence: CAISDWTGGETQYF.

CDR3 region: CARRSPPAFF. DNA for the CDR3: TGTGCCAGAAGGTCCCCACCTGCTTTCTTT. This chain connects TRBV21-1 to TRBJ1-1; the tabulated D call, TRBD1, remains unverified against the DNA. TRBV21-1 is designated a pseudogene. This CDR3 spans 10 amino acids.

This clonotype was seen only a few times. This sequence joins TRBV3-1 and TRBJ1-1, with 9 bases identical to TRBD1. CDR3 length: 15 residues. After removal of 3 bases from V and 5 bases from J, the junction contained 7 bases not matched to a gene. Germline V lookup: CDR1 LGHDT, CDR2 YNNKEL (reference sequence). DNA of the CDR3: TGTGCCAGCAGCCACCCGGGACAGGGAGATACTGAAGCTTTCTTT. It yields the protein CASSHPGQGDTEAFF.

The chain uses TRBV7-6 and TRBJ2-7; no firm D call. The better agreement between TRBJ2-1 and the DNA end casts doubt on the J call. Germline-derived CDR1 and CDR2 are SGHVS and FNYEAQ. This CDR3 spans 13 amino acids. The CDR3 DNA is TGTGCCAGCAGCTTAGGCATGTACAATGAGCAGTTCTTC. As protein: CASSLGMYNEQFF.